This is a list of T cell receptor beta chains from one sample in a study of blood T cell repertoires in COVID-19. The data were produced by immunoSEQ multiplex PCR, yet TCRdb's version contains in-frame clones alone and is incomplete. Here the sample spans about 110,000 clones, 85% to 90% being singletons. The specimen sequenced was peripheral blood. All receptors derive from a woman aged 45-60 years with acute or convalescent COVID-19. CDR3s include the opening cysteine and the closing phenylalanine or tryptophan.

v_call | cdr3_aa
TRBV7-9 | CATTGYEGTEAFF
TRBV30 | CAWSLTGRRGYTF
TRBV5-1 | CASSSRPGAGANVLTF
TRBV30 | CAWSLRDSGNTIYF
TRBV30 | CAWSLRGGAHVNGYTF
TRBV5-1 | CASSPLQGNRDTQYF
TRBV5-1 | CASSLSGLGANVLTF
TRBV28 | CASSLPRLGRMNTEAFF
TRBV11-2 | CASSLLGSPLHF
TRBV28 | CATGETGGSPLHF
TRBV24-1 | CATSELRRAGNTIYF
TRBV6-5 | CASFIAGNTEAFF
TRBV5-6 | CASSFLDRAYSSGNTIYF
TRBV12-3/TRBV12-4 | CASSIDRAYEQYF
TRBV10-2 | CASRPGQGANTGELFF
TRBV10-2 | CASSDDRAYQPQHF
TRBV10-3 | CAIRSGTLTGELFF
TRBV7-9 | CASSATGGRLPNYGYTF
TRBV5-4 | CASSPRDRGRGGYTF
TRBV6-5 | CASNQQGPGGAFF
TRBV27 | CASSPDPSGTGGLNEQFF
TRBV30 | CAWRTGDSPLHF
TRBV10-3 | CAISAPTSGSYEQYF
TRBV3-1/TRBV3-2 | CASSDYRGYEQYF
TRBV28 | CASRRGGPEFF
TRBV28 | CASSLSKIAEAFF
TRBV12-3/TRBV12-4 | CASSLGQRLHF
TRBV9 | CASSGDSYSGNTIYF
TRBV3-1/TRBV3-2 | CASSQGSGGIHEQYF
TRBV18 | CASSPPARTEAFF
TRBV7-2 | CASSFGDVTGELFF
TRBV6-4 | CASSVRANTEAFF
TRBV2 | CASSFEQYNEQFF
TRBV5-6 | CASSSDRGGNQPQHF
TRBV25-1 | CASSDDRAQGYTF
TRBV25-1 | CASRTGLDEQYF
TRBV2 | CASRGSGGGADTQYF
TRBV6-5 | CASSWDRGVLGPQHF
TRBV5-4 | CASSPDNRAYNSPLHF
TRBV6-5 | CASSQDTGGSKKLFF
TRBV19 | CASSGGQVEKLFF
TRBV6-5 | CASSYPGQGVYEQYF
TRBV30 | CAWRESRDTEAFF
TRBV7-9 | CASSLRGQGTDTQYF
TRBV7-2 | CASSLVALAGSAYEQYF
TRBV2 | CASSEQGRGEAFF
TRBV7-2 | CASSSLDRVNTEAFF
TRBV7-9 | CASSRGGAPYGYTF
TRBV6-5 | CASSWGQVDGYTF
TRBV13 | CASSLRTGAYNSPLHF
TRBV2 | CASSQTGKNQPQHF
TRBV27 | CASRPSQGEGEQYF
TRBV5-8 | CASSLTSTISGPQHF
TRBV29-1 | CSVERQVGTEAFF
TRBV7-9 | CASSSGQGGAKNIQYF